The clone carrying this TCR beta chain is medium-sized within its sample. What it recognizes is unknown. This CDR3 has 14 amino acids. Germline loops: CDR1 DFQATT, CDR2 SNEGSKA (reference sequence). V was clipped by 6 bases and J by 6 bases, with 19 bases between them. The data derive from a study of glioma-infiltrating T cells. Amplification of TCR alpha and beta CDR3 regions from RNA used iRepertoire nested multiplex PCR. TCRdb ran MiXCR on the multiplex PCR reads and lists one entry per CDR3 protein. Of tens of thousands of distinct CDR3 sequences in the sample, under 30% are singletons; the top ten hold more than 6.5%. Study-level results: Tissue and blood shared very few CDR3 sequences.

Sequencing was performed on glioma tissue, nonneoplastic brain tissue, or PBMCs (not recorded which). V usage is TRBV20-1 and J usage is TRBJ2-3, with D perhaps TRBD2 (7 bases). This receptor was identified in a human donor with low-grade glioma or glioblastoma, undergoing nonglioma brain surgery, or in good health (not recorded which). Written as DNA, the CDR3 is TGCAGTGCGCTCTACTACGGGGGGCCGGATACGCAGTATTTT. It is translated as CSALYYGGPDTQYF.